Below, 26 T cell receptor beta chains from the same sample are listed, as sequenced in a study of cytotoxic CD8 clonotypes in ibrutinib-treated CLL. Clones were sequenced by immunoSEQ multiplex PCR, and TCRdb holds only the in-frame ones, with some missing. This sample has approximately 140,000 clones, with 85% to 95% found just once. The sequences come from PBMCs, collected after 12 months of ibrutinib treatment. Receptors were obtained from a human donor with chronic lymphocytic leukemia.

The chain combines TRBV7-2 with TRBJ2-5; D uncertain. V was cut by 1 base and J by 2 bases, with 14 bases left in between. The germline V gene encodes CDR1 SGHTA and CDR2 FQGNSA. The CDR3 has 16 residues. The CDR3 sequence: CASSLVLGTLQETQYF. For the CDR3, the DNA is TGTGCCAGCAGCTTAGTTTTGGGAACCCTACAAGAGACCCAGTACTTC.

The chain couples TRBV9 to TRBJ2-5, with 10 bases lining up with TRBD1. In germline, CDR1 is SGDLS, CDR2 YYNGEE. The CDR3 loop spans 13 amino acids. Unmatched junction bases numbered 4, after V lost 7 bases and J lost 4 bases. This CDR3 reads CASGQGVGETQYF. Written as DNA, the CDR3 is TGTGCCAGCGGACAGGGGGTAGGAGAGACCCAGTACTTC.

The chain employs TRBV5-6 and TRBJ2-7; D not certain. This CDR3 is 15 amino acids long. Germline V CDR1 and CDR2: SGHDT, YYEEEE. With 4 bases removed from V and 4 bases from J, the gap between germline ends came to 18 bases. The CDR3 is CASSTDGRSSYEQYF. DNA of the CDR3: TGTGCCAGCAGCACGGACGGGCGGAGCAGTTACGAGCAGTACTTC. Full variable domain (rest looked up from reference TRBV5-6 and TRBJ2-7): DAGVTQSPTHLIKTRGQQVTLRCSPKSGHDTVSWYQQALGQGPQFIFQYYEEEERQRGNFPDRFSGHQFPNYSSELNVNALLLGDSALYLCASSTDGRSSYEQYFGPGTRLTVT.

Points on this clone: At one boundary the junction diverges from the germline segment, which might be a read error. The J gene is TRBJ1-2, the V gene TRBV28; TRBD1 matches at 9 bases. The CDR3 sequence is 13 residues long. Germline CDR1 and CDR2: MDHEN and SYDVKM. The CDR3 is CASSLGNTGTGIF. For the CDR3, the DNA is TGTGCCAGCAGCTTGGGGAACACCGGGACAGGGATATTC.

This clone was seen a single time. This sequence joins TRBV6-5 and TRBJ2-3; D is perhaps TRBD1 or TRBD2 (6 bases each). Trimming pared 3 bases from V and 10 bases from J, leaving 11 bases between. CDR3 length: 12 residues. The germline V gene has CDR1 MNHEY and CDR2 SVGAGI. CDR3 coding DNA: TGTGCCAGCAGTTATGCGGGACAATCGCAGTATTTT. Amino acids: CASSYAGQSQYF.

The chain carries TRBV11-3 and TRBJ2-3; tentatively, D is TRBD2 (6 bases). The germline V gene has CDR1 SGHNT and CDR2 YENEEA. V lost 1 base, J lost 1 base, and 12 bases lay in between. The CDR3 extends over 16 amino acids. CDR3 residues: CASSLVTASGTDTQYF. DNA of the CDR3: TGTGCCAGCAGCTTAGTAACCGCTAGCGGCACAGATACGCAGTATTTT. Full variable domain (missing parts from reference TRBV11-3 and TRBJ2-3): EAGVVQSPRYKIIEKKQPVAFWCNPISGHNTLYWYLQNLGQGPELLIRYENEEAVDDSQLPKDRFSAERLKGVDSTLKIQPAELGDSAVYLCASSLVTASGTDTQYFGPGTRLTVL.

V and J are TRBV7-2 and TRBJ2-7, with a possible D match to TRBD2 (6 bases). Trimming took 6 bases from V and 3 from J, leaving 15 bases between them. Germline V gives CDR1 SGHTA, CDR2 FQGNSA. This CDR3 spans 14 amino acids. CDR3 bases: TGTGCCAGCAGACCTAGTAGCGGTTACTACGAGCAGTACTTC. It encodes CASRPSSGYYEQYF.

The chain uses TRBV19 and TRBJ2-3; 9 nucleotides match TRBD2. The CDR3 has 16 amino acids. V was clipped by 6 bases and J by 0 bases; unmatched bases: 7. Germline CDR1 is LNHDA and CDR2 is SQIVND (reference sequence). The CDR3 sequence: CASSPGLAPSTDTQYF. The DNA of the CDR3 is TGTGCCAGTAGCCCTGGACTAGCGCCTAGCACAGATACGCAGTATTTT. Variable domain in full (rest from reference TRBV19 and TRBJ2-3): DGGITQSPKYLFRKEGQNVTLSCEQNLNHDAMYWYRQDPGQGLRLIYYSQIVNDFQKGDIAEGYSVSREKKESFPLTVTSAQKNPTAFYLCASSPGLAPSTDTQYFGPGTRLTVL.

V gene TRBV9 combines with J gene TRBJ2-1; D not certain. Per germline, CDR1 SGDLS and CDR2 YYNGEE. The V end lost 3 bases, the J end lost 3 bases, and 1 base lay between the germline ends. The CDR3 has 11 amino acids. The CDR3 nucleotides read TGTGCCAGCAGCGGCTACAATGAGCAGTTCTTC. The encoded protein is CASSGYNEQFF. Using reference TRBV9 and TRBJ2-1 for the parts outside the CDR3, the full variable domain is DSGVTQTPKHLITATGQRVTLRCSPRSGDLSVYWYQQSLDQGLQFLIQYYNGEERAKGNILERFSAQQFPDLHSELNLSSLELGDSALYFCASSGYNEQFFGPGTRLTVL.

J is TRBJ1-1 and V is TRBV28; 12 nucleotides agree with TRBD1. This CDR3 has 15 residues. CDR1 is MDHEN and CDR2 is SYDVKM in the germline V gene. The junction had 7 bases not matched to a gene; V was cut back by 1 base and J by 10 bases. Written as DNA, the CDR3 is TGTGCCAGCAGTTTATCGGGACAGGGGGCGCGAGGAGCTTTCTTT. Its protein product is CASSLSGQGARGAFF. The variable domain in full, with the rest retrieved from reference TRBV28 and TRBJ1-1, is DVKVTQSSRYLVKRTGEKVFLECVQDMDHENMFWYRQDPGLGLRLIYFSYDVKMKEKGDIPEGYSVSREKKERFSLILESASTNQTSMYLCASSLSGQGARGAFFGQGTRLTVV.

The CDR3 sequence is CASNPQGFGTDTQYF. In DNA, the CDR3 is TGTGCCAGTAACCCACAGGGTTTCGGCACAGATACGCAGTATTTT. This chain links TRBV19 with TRBJ2-3; tentatively, D is TRBD1 (6 bases). The germline V gene encodes CDR1 LNHDA and CDR2 SQIVND (reference sequence). The V end lost 7 bases, the J end lost 1 base, and 15 bases lay between the germline ends. The CDR3 loop spans 15 amino acids.

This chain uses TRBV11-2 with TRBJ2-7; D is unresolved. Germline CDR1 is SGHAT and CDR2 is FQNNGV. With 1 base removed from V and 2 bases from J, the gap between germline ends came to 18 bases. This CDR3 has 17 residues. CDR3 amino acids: CASSLGRPRRKAYEQYF. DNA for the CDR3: TGTGCCAGCAGCTTAGGGCGCCCCCGGAGAAAGGCCTACGAGCAGTACTTC. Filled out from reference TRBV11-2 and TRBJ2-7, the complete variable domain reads EAGVAQSPRYKIIEKRQSVAFWCNPISGHATLYWYQQILGQGPKLLIQFQNNGVVDDSQLPKDRFSAERLKGVDSTLKIQPAKLEDSAVYLCASSLGRPRRKAYEQYFGPGTRLTVT.

CDR3 region: CASSLTTGLPVPYEQYF. The CDR3 DNA follows: TGTGCCAGCAGCTTAACCACAGGACTACCCGTTCCCTACGAGCAGTACTTC. The chain has TRBV7-8 and TRBJ2-7, with a weak D call TRBD2 (6 bases). Trimming took 2 bases from V and 2 from J, leaving 19 bases between them. This CDR3 comprises 17 residues. Germline assignment: CDR1 SGHVS and CDR2 FQNEAQ.

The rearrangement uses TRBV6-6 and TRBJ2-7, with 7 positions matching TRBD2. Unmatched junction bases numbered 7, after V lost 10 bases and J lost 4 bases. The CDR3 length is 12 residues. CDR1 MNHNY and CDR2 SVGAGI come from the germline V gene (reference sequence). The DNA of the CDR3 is TGTGCCACCCGACTAGCTGGATACGAGCAGTACTTC. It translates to CATRLAGYEQYF.

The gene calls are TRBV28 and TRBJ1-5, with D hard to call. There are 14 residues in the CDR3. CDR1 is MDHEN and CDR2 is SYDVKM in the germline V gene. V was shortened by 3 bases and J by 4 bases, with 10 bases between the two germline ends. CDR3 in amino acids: CASSFQSGNQPQHF. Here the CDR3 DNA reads TGTGCCAGCAGTTTCCAATCGGGAAATCAGCCCCAGCATTTT.

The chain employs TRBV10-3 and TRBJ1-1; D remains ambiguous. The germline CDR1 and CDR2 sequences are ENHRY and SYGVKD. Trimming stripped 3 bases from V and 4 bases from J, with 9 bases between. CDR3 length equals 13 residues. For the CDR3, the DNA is TGTGCCATCAGTGACTGGGAGGGCACTGAAGCTTTCTTT. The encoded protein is CAISDWEGTEAFF.

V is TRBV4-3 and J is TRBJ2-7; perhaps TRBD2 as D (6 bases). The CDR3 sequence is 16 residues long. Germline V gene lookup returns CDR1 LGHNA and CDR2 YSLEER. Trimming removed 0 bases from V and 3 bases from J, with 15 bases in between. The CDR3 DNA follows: TGCGCCAGCAGCCAAGATCGGGACTTATTAAGCTACGAGCAGTACTTC. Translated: CASSQDRDLLSYEQYF.

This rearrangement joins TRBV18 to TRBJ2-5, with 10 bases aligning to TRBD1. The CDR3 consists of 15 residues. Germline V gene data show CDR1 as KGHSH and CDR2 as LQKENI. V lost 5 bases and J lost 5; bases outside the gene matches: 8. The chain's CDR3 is CASSRDRGELETQYF. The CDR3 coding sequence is TGTGCCAGCTCAAGGGACAGGGGTGAATTGGAGACCCAGTACTTC. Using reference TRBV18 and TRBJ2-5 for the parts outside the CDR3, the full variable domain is NAGVMQNPRHLVRRRGQEARLRCSPMKGHSHVYWYRQLPEEGLKFMVYLQKENIIDESGMPKERFSAEFPKEGPSILRIQQVVRGDSAAYFCASSRDRGELETQYFGPGTRLLVL.

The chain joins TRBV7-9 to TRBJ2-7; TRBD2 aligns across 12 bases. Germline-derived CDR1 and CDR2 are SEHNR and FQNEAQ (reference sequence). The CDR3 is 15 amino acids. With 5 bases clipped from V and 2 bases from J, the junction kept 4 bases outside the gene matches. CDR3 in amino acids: CASSNPSGRAYEQYF. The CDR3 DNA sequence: TGTGCCAGCAGCAACCCTAGCGGGAGGGCCTACGAGCAGTACTTC.

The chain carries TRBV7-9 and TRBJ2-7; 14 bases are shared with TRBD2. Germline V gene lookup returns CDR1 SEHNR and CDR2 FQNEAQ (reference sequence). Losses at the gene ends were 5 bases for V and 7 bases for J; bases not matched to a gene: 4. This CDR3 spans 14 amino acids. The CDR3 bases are TGTGCCAGCAGCCGGGGACTAGCGGGAGAAGAGCAGTACTTC. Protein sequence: CASSRGLAGEEQYF.

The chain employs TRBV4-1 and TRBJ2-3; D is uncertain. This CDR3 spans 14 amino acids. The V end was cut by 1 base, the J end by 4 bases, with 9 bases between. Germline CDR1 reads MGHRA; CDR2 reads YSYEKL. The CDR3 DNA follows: TGCGCCAGCAGCCAAGCCTCCCCCCCAGATACGCAGTATTTT. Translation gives CASSQASPPDTQYF.

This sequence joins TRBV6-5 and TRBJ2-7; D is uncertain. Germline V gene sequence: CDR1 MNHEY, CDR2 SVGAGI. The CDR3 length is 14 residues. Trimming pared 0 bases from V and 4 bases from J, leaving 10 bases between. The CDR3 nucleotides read TGTGCCAGCAGTTACTCGAGAAGCTTATACGAGCAGTACTTC. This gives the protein CASSYSRSLYEQYF.

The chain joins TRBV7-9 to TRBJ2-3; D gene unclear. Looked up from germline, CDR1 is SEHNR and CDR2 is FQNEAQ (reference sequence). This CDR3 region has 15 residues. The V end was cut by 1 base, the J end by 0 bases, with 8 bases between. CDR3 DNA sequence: TGTGCCAGCAGCTTAGTGCTGTCTAGCACAGATACGCAGTATTTT. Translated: CASSLVLSSTDTQYF.

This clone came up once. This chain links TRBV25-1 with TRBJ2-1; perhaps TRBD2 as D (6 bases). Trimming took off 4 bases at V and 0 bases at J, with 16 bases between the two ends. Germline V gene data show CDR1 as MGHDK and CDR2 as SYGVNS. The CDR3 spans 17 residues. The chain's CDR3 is CASSVPRDLSSYNEQFF. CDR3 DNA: TGTGCCAGCAGTGTTCCACGGGACTTGAGCTCCTACAATGAGCAGTTCTTC.

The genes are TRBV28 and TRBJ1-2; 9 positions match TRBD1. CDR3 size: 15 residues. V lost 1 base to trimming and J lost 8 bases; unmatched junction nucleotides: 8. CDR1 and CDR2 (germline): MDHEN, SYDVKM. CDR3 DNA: TGTGCCAGCAGTTTATTTACAGGGGGCCCGCGGGGCTACACCTTC. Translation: CASSLFTGGPRGYTF.

CDR3 loop: CASSSGAITEFF. The CDR3 DNA sequence: TGTGCCAGCAGCTCGGGGGCCATCACTGAGTTCTTC. The chain is built from TRBV5-4 and TRBJ2-1; the D call may be TRBD1 or TRBD2 (6 bases each). The CDR3 covers 12 residues. The germline V gene has CDR1 SGHNT and CDR2 YYREEE (reference sequence). Trimming pared 3 bases from V and 14 bases from J, leaving 15 bases between. Supplemented by reference TRBV5-4 and TRBJ2-1, the full variable domain reads ETGVTQSPTHLIKTRGQQVTLRCSSQSGHNTVSWYQQALGQGPQFIFQYYREEENGRGNFPPRFSGLQFPNYSSELNVNALELDDSALYLCASSSGAITEFFGPGTRLTVL.